The table lists the clone carrying this T cell receptor (beta chain) with a few counts. Its target is unknown. V was clipped by 5 bases and J by 6 bases; unmatched bases: 12. This CDR3 spans 16 amino acids. The germline V gene encodes CDR1 SQVTM and CDR2 ANQGSEA. This sample is part of a study of CD8 T cells in ankylosing spondylitis. Overall study findings and caveats: Seven to nine highly homologous variants formed a TCR beta motif that appeared characteristic of ankylosing spondylitis blood.

Using its own MiXCR run on the 5' RACE reads, TCRdb lists one record per CDR3 protein. The repertoire holds around 540,000 distinct CDR3 sequences, with more than 9.5% as singletons. The sequenced sample was blood, either unsorted or a sorted T cell fraction (not recorded which). The chain couples TRBV29-1 to TRBJ2-1, with TRBD1 matching over 11 bases. The source of this sequence is a male donor with ankylosing spondylitis. The CDR3 DNA reads TGCAGCGTTTTAACGGGATTAGGACAGGGGGCCAATGAGCAGTTCTTC. Protein sequence: CSVLTGLGQGANEQFF.